One sample yielded the 16 T cell receptor beta chains listed below, sequenced in a study of PD-1 blockade in classical Hodgkin lymphoma. All patients experienced relapse after autologous stem cell transplantation, and brentuximab vedotin exposure was variable. Using immunoSEQ multiplex PCR, the repertoire was profiled, and TCRdb retains in-frame clones only, with some absent. The table has 66,000 or so clones, about two thirds seen once. Sequenced here: peripheral blood mononuclear cells (PBMCs), sampled before the second cycle of nivolumab. These receptors originate from a human donor with classical Hodgkin lymphoma.

Concerning this clone itself: Sequence at one end of the junction differs from germline and may be a read error. The chain recombines TRBV12-5 with TRBJ2-7, with a weak D call TRBD2 (5 bases). Germline V gene data show CDR1 as LGHNT and CDR2 as FRNRAP. The CDR3 consists of 11 residues. The CDR3 loop is CASGPRGPTNF. DNA for the CDR3: TGTGCTAGTGGCCCGCGCGGGCCAACCAACTTC.

The gene calls are TRBV7-8 and TRBJ2-1; D not certain. The CDR3 runs 15 residues. From germline, CDR1 is SGHVS and CDR2 FQNEAQ. V was shortened by 1 base and J by 0 bases, with 7 bases between the two germline ends. DNA for the CDR3: TGTGCCAGCAGCTTAGACTCTTCCTCCTACAATGAGCAGTTCTTC. This sequence encodes CASSLDSSSYNEQFF.

This chain links TRBV2 with TRBJ1-2, with 10 nucleotides matching TRBD1. Germline V CDR1 and CDR2: SNHLY, FYNNEI. The CDR3 spans 14 residues. V shed 4 bases, J shed 5 bases, and the junction held 4 bases outside the gene matches. CDR3 DNA sequence: TGTGCCAGCAGTGTGACAGGGGGCATTTATGGCTACACCTTC. Its protein is CASSVTGGIYGYTF.

The chain employs TRBV30 and TRBJ2-2; TRBD2 aligns across 13 bases. CDR3 size: 16 residues. V trimming: 3 bases; J trimming: 8 bases; junction bases outside the gene matches: 9. Germline values: CDR1 GTSNPN, CDR2 SVGIG (reference sequence). In DNA form, the CDR3 reads TGTGCCTGGAGGCCACTAGCGGGAGGGCCTTTGGGGGAGCTGTTTTTT. Translated: CAWRPLAGGPLGELFF.

The chain links TRBV27 to TRBJ2-3; D gene unclear. V was clipped by 2 bases and J by 6 bases, with 12 bases between them. This CDR3 region has 14 residues. Germline assignment: CDR1 MNHEY and CDR2 SMNVEV (reference sequence). The CDR3 DNA sequence: TGTGCCAGCAGTTTAGGCAGGCTCGTCGATACGCAGTATTTT. Translated, it gives CASSLGRLVDTQYF.

The genes are TRBV6-4 and TRBJ1-1, with a tentative D call TRBD1 (6 bases). V was trimmed by 6 bases and J by 2 bases, leaving 13 bases between them. In germline, CDR1 is MRHNA, CDR2 SNTAGT. This CDR3 has 14 residues. The CDR3 region has the DNA TGTGCCAGCAGACCGGACAGTTATAACACTGAAGCTTTCTTT. Its protein is CASRPDSYNTEAFF.

About this clone itself: The identical CDR3 is also encoded by other nucleotide sequences in the sample. V usage is TRBV7-9 and J usage is TRBJ2-7; D not certain. This CDR3 contains 14 residues. From germline, CDR1 is SEHNR and CDR2 FQNEAQ (reference sequence). Trimming removed 2 bases at V and 1 base at J, with 9 bases between. The CDR3: CASSLSQTSYEQYF. The CDR3 DNA is TGTGCCAGCAGCTTAAGCCAGACGTCCTACGAGCAGTACTTC.

The chain combines TRBV28 with TRBJ1-2; 8 bases map to TRBD1. J lost 4 bases, V lost 3 bases, and 4 bases had no gene match. The CDR3 runs 14 residues. CDR1 is MDHEN and CDR2 is SYDVKM in the germline V gene. CDR3 loop: CASSLGQASYGYTF. Here the CDR3 DNA reads TGTGCCAGCAGTTTGGGACAGGCAAGCTATGGCTACACCTTC.

This clone turned up a few times. The genes are TRBV6-1 and TRBJ2-1; D unclear. From germline, CDR1 is MNHNS and CDR2 SASEGT. The ends were cut back, 3 bases at V and 3 bases at J, with 12 bases in the middle. The CDR3 extends over 15 amino acids. CDR3 nucleotide sequence: TGTGCCAGCAGTGAGGGCCGCGGCCTCTACAATGAGCAGTTCTTC. Its translation is CASSEGRGLYNEQFF.

The rearrangement links TRBV6-5 to TRBJ1-5; 8 bases match TRBD1. The junction had 18 bases not matched to a gene; V was cut back by 5 bases and J by 15 bases. This CDR3 comprises 15 residues. Germline V lookup: CDR1 MNHEY, CDR2 SVGAGI. The chain's CDR3 is CASSARQGRMNNVHF. Here the CDR3 DNA reads TGTGCCAGCAGTGCCCGACAGGGGAGAATGAATAATGTGCATTTT.

The gene calls are TRBV2 and TRBJ2-3; possibly TRBD1 or TRBD2 for D (5 bases each). V lost 7 bases to trimming and J lost 0 bases, with 8 bases between them. CDR1 is SNHLY, CDR2 FYNNEI, per germline. The CDR3 covers 13 residues. CDR3: CASNGASTDTQYF. DNA of the CDR3: TGTGCCAGCAACGGGGCTAGCACAGATACGCAGTATTTT.

This chain uses TRBV28 with TRBJ1-1; a possible D gene is TRBD1 (6 bases). The germline V and J ends were trimmed by 4 bases and 0 bases, with 15 bases remaining between them. The CDR3 covers 16 residues. Germline V gene lookup returns CDR1 MDHEN and CDR2 SYDVKM. The CDR3 nucleotides read TGTGCCAGCAGTTCCCGGGACACCACTTTGAACACTGAAGCTTTCTTT. This translates into CASSSRDTTLNTEAFF.

The chain carries TRBV18 and TRBJ2-7; the D gene could be TRBD1 or TRBD2 (5 bases each). The CDR3 consists of 15 residues. Germline V CDR1 and CDR2: KGHSH, LQKENI. V shed 3 bases and J shed 2 bases, with 14 bases lying between them. This CDR3 is CASSPRGGETYEQYF. In DNA, the CDR3 is TGTGCCAGCTCACCGAGGGGTGGGGAGACCTACGAGCAGTACTTC. The full variable domain, its missing parts supplied by reference TRBV18 and TRBJ2-7, is NAGVMQNPRHLVRRRGQEARLRCSPMKGHSHVYWYRQLPEEGLKFMVYLQKENIIDESGMPKERFSAEFPKEGPSILRIQQVVRGDSAAYFCASSPRGGETYEQYFGPGTRLTVT.

The chain links TRBV30 to TRBJ1-2; no clear D. Germline CDR1 GTSNPN, CDR2 SVGIG (reference sequence). V shed 3 bases and J shed 4 bases, with 12 bases lying between them. The CDR3 consists of 13 residues. CDR3: CAWRSKGVYGYTF. Here the CDR3 DNA reads TGTGCCTGGAGGAGTAAAGGTGTCTATGGCTACACCTTC.

This chain connects TRBV2 to TRBJ2-1; 10 bases agree with TRBD1. The J segment lost 8 bases and the V segment lost 6 bases, leaving 7 bases of the junction unmatched. Germline values: CDR1 SNHLY, CDR2 FYNNEI. This CDR3 contains 14 residues. In nucleotides, the CDR3 is TGTGCCAGCAGCACCGGGACAGGGGTCGATGAGCAGTTCTTC. Translated, it gives CASSTGTGVDEQFF.

This clone was observed once. J is TRBJ1-1 and V is TRBV2; D might be TRBD1 (5 bases). This CDR3 is built from 14 residues. Germline V gene lookup returns CDR1 SNHLY and CDR2 FYNNEI. V lost 11 bases to trimming and J lost 0 bases, with 16 bases between them. The CDR3: CAGSGRVLNTEAFF. In DNA, the CDR3 is TGTGCCGGCTCTGGCAGGGTTCTGAACACTGAAGCTTTCTTT.